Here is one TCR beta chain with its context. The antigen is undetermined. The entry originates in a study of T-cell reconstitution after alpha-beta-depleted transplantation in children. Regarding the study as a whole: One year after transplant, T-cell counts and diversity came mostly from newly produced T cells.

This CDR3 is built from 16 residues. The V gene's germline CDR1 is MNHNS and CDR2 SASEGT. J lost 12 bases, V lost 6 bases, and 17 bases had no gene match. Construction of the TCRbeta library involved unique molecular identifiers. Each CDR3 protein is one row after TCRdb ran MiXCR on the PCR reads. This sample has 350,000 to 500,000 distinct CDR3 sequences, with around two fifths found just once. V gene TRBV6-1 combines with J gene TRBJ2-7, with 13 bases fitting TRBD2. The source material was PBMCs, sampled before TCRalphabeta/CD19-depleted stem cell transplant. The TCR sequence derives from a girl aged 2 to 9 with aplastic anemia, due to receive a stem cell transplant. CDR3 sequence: CASRPRLAGGLLFPYF. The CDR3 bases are TGTGCCAGCAGGCCTCGACTAGCGGGGGGTCTCTTGTTTCCGTACTTC.